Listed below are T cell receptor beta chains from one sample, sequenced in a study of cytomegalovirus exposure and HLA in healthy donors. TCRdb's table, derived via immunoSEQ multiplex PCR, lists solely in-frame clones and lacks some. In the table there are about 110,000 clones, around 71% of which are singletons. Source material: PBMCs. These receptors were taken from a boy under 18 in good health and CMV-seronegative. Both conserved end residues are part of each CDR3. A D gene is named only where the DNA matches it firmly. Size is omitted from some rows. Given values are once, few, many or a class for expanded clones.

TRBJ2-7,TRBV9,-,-,TGTGCCAGCAGCCCTCGTGGAGCCTACGAGCAGTACTTC,CASSPRGAYEQYF
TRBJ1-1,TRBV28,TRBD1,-,TGTGCCAGCAGTTTAAGTCCAGGGGGCGTCCCGAACACTGAAGCTTTCTTT,CASSLSPGGVPNTEAFF
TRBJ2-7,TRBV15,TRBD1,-,TGTGCCACCAGCGGGCCGGGACAGGACCCCTACGAGCAGTACTTC,CATSGPGQDPYEQYF
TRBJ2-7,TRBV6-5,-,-,TGTGCCAGCAGTTACTCCCAGACCTACGAGCAGTACTTC,CASSYSQTYEQYF
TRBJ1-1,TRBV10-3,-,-,TGTGCCATCAAAGAACTCAATGAAAACACTGAAGCTTTCTTT,CAIKELNENTEAFF
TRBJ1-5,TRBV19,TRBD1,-,TGTGCCAGTAGTAGGGACAGATCTTATAGCAATCAGCCCCAGCATTTT,CASSRDRSYSNQPQHF
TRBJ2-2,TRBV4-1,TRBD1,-,TGCGCCAGCAGCCGAGAGACAGGGCGCACCGGGGAGCTGTTTTTT,CASSRETGRTGELFF
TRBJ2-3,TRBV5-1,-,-,TGCGCCAGCAGCCCGGCACGGGAGCCGAGCACAGATACGCAGTATTTT,CASSPAREPSTDTQYF
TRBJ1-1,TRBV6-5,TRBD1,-,TGTGCCAGCAGTTTGATACAGGGGGGGAACACTGAAGCTTTCTTT,CASSLIQGGNTEAFF
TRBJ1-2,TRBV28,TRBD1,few,TGTGCCAGCAGCCTAGGGGGCGACAGGAGCTATGGCTACACCTTC,CASSLGGDRSYGYTF
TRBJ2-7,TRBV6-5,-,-,TGTGCCAGCAGTCGCGGGGATTCCTACGAGCAGTACTTC,CASSRGDSYEQYF
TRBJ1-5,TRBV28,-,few,TGTGCCAGCAGTTTATCGCAGGGAGGGAATCAGCCCCAGCATTTT,CASSLSQGGNQPQHF
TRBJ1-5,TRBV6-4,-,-,TGTGCCAGCAGTGAACACGGAGACAATCAGCCCCAGCATTTT,CASSEHGDNQPQHF
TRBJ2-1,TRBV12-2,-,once,TGTGCAAGTCGCTTAGAAACTAGGAACAGGGATCTTTCCCAACCCTACAATGAGCAGTTCTTC,CASRLETRNRDLSQPYNEQFF
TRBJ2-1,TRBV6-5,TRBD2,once,TGTGCCAGCAGTTATAGCAGCGGGAGATCCAATGAGCAGTTCTTC,CASSYSSGRSNEQFF
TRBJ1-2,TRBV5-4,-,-,TGTGCCAGCAGCCTAGATAGTAACTATGGCTACACCTTC,CASSLDSNYGYTF
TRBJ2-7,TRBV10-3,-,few,TGTGCCATCAGTGAGGGGACTCAGCAGTACTTC,CAISEGTQQYF
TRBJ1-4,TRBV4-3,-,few,TGCGCCAGCAGCCAGTTTAGATTCTCAACTAATGAAAAACTGTTTTTT,CASSQFRFSTNEKLFF
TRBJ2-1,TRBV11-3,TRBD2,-,TGTGCCAGCAGCTTCGGGAGCTCGGGACTAGCTTACAATGAGCAGTTCTTC,CASSFGSSGLAYNEQFF
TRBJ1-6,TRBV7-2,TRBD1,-,TGTGCCAGCCTTGACAGGGTAACTTCACCCCTCCACTTT,CASLDRVTSPLHF
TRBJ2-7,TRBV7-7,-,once,TGTGCTAGCAGCTTAAGATTGGCTGAAACCTACGAGCAGTACTTC,CASSLRLAETYEQYF
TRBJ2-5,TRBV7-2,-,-,TGTGCCAGCAGCTTAAGCGTCTCGGGGGAGGAAGGAGAGACCCAGTACTTC,CASSLSVSGEEGETQYF
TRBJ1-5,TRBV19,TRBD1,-,TGTGCCAGTAGTATACGGGGGACAGGGCTCAATCAGCCCCAGCATTTT,CASSIRGTGLNQPQHF
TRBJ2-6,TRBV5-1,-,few,TGCGCCAGCAGCTTTGCCAGTCCTGGGGCCAACGTCCTGACTTTC,CASSFASPGANVLTF
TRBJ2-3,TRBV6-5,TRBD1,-,TGTGCCAGCAGGCCGGGACAGGGTACAGATACGCAGTATTTT,CASRPGQGTDTQYF
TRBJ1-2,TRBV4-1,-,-,TGCGCCAGCAGCCTATCACAGGAGGGGAGCTATGGCTACACCTTC,CASSLSQEGSYGYTF
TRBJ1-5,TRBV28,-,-,TGTGCCAGCAATCCTTTGGGCAGGGCGGACCAGCCCCAGCATTTT,CASNPLGRADQPQHF
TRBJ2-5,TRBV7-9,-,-,TGTGCCAGCAGCTTAGACTCTGCCCAAGAGACCCAGTACTTC,CASSLDSAQETQYF
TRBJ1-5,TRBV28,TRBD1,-,TGTGCCAGCAGTTTACACATACAGGGGAGCAATCAGCCCCAGCATTTT,CASSLHIQGSNQPQHF
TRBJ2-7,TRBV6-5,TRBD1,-,TGTGCCAGCAAACAGGGGGTCCGGTACGAGCAGTACTTC,CASKQGVRYEQYF
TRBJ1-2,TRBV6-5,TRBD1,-,TGTGCCAGCAGTCCCCACACAGGGGGGACCTATGGCTACACCTTC,CASSPHTGGTYGYTF
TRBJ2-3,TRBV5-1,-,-,TGCGCCAGCAGCGGAGGAGGAGGGAGCACAGATACGCAGTATTTT,CASSGGGGSTDTQYF
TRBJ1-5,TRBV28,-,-,TGTGCCAGCGTGGCCCCTCCTCAGCCCCAGCATTTT,CASVAPPQPQHF
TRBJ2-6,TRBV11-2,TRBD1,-,TGTGCCAGCAGCTCGGTACTGGGGACAGGGCACTCTGGGGCCAACGTCCTGACTTTC,CASSSVLGTGHSGANVLTF
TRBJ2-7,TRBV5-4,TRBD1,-,TGTGCCAGCAGCTTTAGGGGGCCTCAGCCCTACGAGCAGTACTTC,CASSFRGPQPYEQYF
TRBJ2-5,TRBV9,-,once,TGTGCCAGCAGCGTAGTGCAGGGGGGACAAGAGACCCAGTACTTC,CASSVVQGGQETQYF
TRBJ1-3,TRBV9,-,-,TGTGCCAGCAGCCCCACCTCGGGATCTGGAAACACCATATATTTT,CASSPTSGSGNTIYF
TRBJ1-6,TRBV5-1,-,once,TGCGCCAGCAGCTTGGACGGGAGCTCCTATAATTCACCCCTCCACTTT,CASSLDGSSYNSPLHF
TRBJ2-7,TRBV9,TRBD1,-,TGTGCCAGCACCCCACAGGGGACAGGAGGTAGCGAGCAGTACTTC,CASTPQGTGGSEQYF
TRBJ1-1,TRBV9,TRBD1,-,TGTGCCAGCAGCGCCGGGACAGGGGTGGGCACTGAAGCTTTCTTT,CASSAGTGVGTEAFF
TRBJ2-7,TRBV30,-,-,TGTGCCTGGAGCCTCCTCTCCTACGAGCAGTACTTC,CAWSLLSYEQYF
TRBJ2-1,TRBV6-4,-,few,TGTGCCAGCAGTGACTCTAGCGTTAGCTCCTACAATGAGCAGTTCTTC,CASSDSSVSSYNEQFF
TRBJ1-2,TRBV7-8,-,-,TGTGCCAGCAGCTTGGGTTCGGGTGGCTACACCTTC,CASSLGSGGYTF
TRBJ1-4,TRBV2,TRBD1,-,TGTGCCAGCTCGGGACAGGGGGCTCGGGCTAATGAAAAACTGTTTTTT,CASSGQGARANEKLFF
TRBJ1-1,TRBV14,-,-,TGTGCCAGCAGCCAATGGGGACAGAACACTGAAGCTTTCTTT,CASSQWGQNTEAFF
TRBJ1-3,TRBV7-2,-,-,TGTGCCAGCAGCGTCCAGGGGATTGCTGGAAACACCATATATTTT,CASSVQGIAGNTIYF
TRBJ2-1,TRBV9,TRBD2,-,TGTGCCAGCAGCCCGAGGGCGGGAGGTACGGGCGATGAGCAGTTCTTC,CASSPRAGGTGDEQFF
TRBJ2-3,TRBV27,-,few,TGTGCCAGCAGGACCCCGTTGGGGGGGCCCGCAGATACGCAGTATTTT,CASRTPLGGPADTQYF
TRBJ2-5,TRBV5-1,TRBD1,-,TGCGCCAGCAGCACAGGGACAGGTCGCGAAGAGACCCAGTACTTC,CASSTGTGREETQYF
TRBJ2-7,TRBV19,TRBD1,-,TGTGCCAGTAGCCACCCCGGGACAGGGGGCTACGAGCAGTACTTC,CASSHPGTGGYEQYF
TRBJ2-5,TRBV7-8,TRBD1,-,TGTGCCAGCACTCTAGACAGGGTGCCAGAGACCCAGTACTTC,CASTLDRVPETQYF
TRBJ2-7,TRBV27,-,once,TGTGCCAGCAGCCGATCCCCGGACAACTCCTACGAGCAGTACTTC,CASSRSPDNSYEQYF
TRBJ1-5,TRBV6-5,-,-,TGTGCCAGCAGTGACTCAGGGGATCAGCCCCAGCATTTT,CASSDSGDQPQHF
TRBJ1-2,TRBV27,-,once,TGTGCCAGCAGTTACAGGGATCGGGGCTATGGCTACACCTTC,CASSYRDRGYGYTF
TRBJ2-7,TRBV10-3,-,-,TGTGCCATCAGCCCCCGCGACGGAGGGGCTTTCGAGCAGTACTTC,CAISPRDGGAFEQYF
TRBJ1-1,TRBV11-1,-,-,TGTGCCAGCAGCTTATGGGCGGGGGCGGTTGAAGCTTTCTTT,CASSLWAGAVEAFF
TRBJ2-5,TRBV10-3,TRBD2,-,TGTGCCATCAGTCGCTCGGGACTAGCGGGGCCAGAGACCCAGTACTTC,CAISRSGLAGPETQYF